This TCR beta chain was found in a study of blood T cell repertoires in COVID-19. Study as a whole: The analysed material was cDNA or gDNA that came from T cells, B-cell-depleted T cells, or PBMCs.

Only in-frame clones appear in the TCRdb table, and some are missing; sequencing was by immunoSEQ multiplex PCR. The table shows 110,000 or so clones, with approximately 88% occurring only once. CDR1 KGHSH and CDR2 LQKENI come from the germline V gene. This CDR3 region has 15 residues. V lost 2 bases and J 6 bases, leaving 16 bases between the germline ends. A word on this clone: Other DNA sequences in the sample encode the same CDR3.

The TCR comes from a woman aged 40 to 50 with acute or convalescent COVID-19. V and J are TRBV18 and TRBJ1-2; D is perhaps TRBD1 (6 bases). Material: peripheral blood. This CDR3 reads CASSPILDKGDGYTF. The DNA for the CDR3 is TGTGCCAGCTCACCAATCCTGGACAAGGGGGATGGCTACACCTTC.